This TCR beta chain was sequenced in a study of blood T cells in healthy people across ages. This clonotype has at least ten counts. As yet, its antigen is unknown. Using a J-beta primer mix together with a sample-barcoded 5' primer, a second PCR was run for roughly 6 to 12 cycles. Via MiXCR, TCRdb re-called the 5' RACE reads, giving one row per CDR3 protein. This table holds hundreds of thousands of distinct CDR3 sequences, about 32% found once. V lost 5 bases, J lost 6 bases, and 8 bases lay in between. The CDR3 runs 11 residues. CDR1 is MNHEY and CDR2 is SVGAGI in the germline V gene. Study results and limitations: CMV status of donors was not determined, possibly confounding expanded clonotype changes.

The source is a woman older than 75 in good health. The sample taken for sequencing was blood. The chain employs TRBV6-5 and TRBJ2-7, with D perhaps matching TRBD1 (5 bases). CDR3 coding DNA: TGTGCCAGCAGTCGTACAGGCGAGCAGTACTTC. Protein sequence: CASSRTGEQYF.